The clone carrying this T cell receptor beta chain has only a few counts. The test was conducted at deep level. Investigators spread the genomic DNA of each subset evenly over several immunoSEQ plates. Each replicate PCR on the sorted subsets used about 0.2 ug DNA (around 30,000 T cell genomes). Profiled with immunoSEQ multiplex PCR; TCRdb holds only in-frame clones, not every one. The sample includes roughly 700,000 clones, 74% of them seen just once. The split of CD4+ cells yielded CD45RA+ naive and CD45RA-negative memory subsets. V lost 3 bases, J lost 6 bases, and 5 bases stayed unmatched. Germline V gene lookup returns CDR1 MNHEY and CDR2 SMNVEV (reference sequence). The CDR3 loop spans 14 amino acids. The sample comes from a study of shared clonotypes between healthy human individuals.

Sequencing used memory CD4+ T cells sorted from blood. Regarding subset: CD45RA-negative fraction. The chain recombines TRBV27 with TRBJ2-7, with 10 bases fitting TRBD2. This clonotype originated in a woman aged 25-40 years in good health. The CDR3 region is CASSFFTSGAEQYF. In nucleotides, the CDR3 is TGTGCCAGCAGTTTTTTCACTAGCGGGGCCGAGCAGTACTTC.